This is a list of T cell receptor beta chains from one sample in a study of identical twins. TCRdb ran MiXCR on the 5' RACE reads and lists one entry per CDR3 protein. Of some 1,600,000 distinct CDR3 sequences in the sample, more than 30% were seen once. The sample consisted of cord blood. Receptors originate from a newborn girl in good health. Both conserved end residues are part of each CDR3. D genes are given only for firm matches. Clone size appears in some rows only: once, few, many, or a class for an expanded clone.

j_call clone_size d_call v_call cdr3_aa cdr3_nt
TRBJ2-1 - - TRBV15 CATSVRDRRSYNEQFF TGTGCCACCAGCGTCCGGGACCGTCGCTCCTACAATGAGCAGTTCTTC
TRBJ2-1 - - TRBV2 CASSEGLGGLNNEQFF TGTGCCAGCAGTGAAGGGCTCGGGGGGCTAAACAATGAGCAGTTCTTC
TRBJ2-1 - - TRBV3-1 CASSQGVAINEQFF TGTGCCAGCAGCCAAGGGGTTGCGATCAATGAGCAGTTCTTC
TRBJ1-2 - - TRBV20-1 CSAQTGSSWGYTF TGCAGTGCTCAAACCGGGAGCTCGTGGGGCTACACCTTC
TRBJ2-3 few - TRBV3-1 CASSQAGMNTDTQYF TGTGCCAGCAGCCAAGCCGGCATGAACACAGATACGCAGTATTTT
TRBJ2-7 - TRBD2 TRBV7-9 CASSSPPVTSGDEQYF TGTGCCAGCAGCTCCCCCCCCGTGACTAGCGGTGACGAGCAGTACTTC
TRBJ2-7 many TRBD2 TRBV6-5 CASSYQGTTSYEQYF TGTGCCAGCAGTTACCAAGGGACTACCTCCTACGAGCAGTACTTC
TRBJ1-1 few TRBD1 TRBV20-1 CSARAGQGNTEAFF TGCAGTGCTAGGGCGGGACAGGGGAACACTGAAGCTTTCTTT
TRBJ1-2 many - TRBV6-5 CASSYSMGGYTF TGTGCCAGCAGTTACTCGATGGGTGGCTACACCTTC
TRBJ1-2 few - TRBV2 CASSGGRSYGYTF TGTGCCAGCAGTGGGGGCAGGTCCTATGGCTACACCTTC
TRBJ2-2 - - TRBV4-1 CASSQEQTTTNTGELFF TGCGCCAGCAGCCAAGAACAGACCACCACAAACACCGGGGAGCTGTTTTTT